This TCR beta chain was captured by sequencing in a study of T cells in localized non-small cell lung cancer. This clone was seen more than once but under ten times. Antigen specificity is unknown. Other DNA sequences in the same sample also yield this CDR3. Repertoires were generated with immunoSEQ multiplex PCR, while TCRdb's copy carries only in-frame clones and drops some. Counted here are around 54,000 clones, approximately 90% occurring once; the ten biggest clones make up under 20%. Study results and limitations: Adjacent uninvolved lung had the highest clonality, suggesting focused antigen responses. It remains possible that heterogeneity exists, since only one tumor region was sequenced. Adjacent lung held a median roughly 54 of the top 100 tumor clones. Greater blood T cell density accompanied longer overall survival.

J lost 2 bases, V lost 3 bases, and 1 base had no gene match. Per germline, CDR1 MNHEY and CDR2 SMNVEV (reference sequence). The CDR3 is made up of 15 amino acids. The rearrangement uses TRBV27 and TRBJ2-7; TRBD2 agrees at 13 bases. The specimen was peripheral blood, collected before any cancer treatment. The sequence derives from a male donor aged 60 or older with stage III squamous cell lung carcinoma. The CDR3 sequence is CASSLGLAGTYEQYF. The DNA of the CDR3 is TGTGCCAGCAGTTTGGGACTAGCGGGGACCTACGAGCAGTACTTC.